Reported below is one TCR beta chain. Recruited during active infection, patients (from Seattle) were subsequently followed longitudinally. The protocol was immunoSEQ multiplex PCR, while the TCRdb copy is restricted to in-frame clones and leaves out a portion. The sample includes around 260,000 clones, roughly 84% of them seen just once. The data are from a study of blood T cell repertoires in COVID-19. Germline CDR1 SGDLS, CDR2 YYNGEE. The CDR3 is 17 residues long. Losses at the gene ends were 4 bases for V and 8 bases for J; bases not matched to a gene: 15. Sequenced input: peripheral blood. The J gene is TRBJ2-7, the V gene TRBV9; 13 nucleotides line up with TRBD2. The TCR originated in a human donor with COVID-19, enrolled during active disease. The donor label of this sample is uncertain. The CDR3 loop is CASSTTGLAGPQGQQYF. The CDR3 DNA is TGTGCCAGCAGCACAACGGGACTAGCGGGACCCCAAGGCCAGCAGTACTTC.